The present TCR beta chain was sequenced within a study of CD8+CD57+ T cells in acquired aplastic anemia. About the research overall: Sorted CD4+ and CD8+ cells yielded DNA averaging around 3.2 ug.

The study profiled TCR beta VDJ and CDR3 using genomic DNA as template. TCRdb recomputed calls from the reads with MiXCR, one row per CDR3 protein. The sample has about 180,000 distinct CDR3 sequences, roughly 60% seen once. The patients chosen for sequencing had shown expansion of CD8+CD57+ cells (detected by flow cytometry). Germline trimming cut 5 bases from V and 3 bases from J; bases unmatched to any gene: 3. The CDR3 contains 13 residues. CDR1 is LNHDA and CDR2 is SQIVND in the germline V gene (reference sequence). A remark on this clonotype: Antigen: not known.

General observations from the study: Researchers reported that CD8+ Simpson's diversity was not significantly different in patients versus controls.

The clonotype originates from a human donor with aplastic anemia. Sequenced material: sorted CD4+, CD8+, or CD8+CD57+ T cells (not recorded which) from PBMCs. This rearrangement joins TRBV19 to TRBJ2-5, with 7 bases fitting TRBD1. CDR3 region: CASSATGEETQYF. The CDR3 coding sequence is TGTGCCAGTAGTGCAACAGGGGAAGAGACCCAGTACTTC. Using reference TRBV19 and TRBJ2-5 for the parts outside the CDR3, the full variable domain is DGGITQSPKYLFRKEGQNVTLSCEQNLNHDAMYWYRQDPGQGLRLIYYSQIVNDFQKGDIAEGYSVSREKKESFPLTVTSAQKNPTAFYLCASSATGEETQYFGPGTRLLVL.